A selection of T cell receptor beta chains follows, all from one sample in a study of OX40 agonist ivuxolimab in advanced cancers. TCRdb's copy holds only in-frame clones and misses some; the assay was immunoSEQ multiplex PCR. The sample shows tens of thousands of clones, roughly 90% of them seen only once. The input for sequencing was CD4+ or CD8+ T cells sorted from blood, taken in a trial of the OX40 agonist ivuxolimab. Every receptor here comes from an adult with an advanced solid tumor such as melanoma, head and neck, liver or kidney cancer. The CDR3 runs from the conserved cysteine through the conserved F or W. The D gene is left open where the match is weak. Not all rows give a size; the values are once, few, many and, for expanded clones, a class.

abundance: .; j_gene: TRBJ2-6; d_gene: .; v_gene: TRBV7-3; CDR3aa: CASSPYSSGANVLTF; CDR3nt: TGTGCCAGCAGTCCTTACAGCTCTGGGGCCAACGTCCTGACTTTC
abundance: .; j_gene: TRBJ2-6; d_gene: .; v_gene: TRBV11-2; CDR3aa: CASSVSGANVLTF; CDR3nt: TGTGCCAGCAGCGTATCTGGGGCCAACGTCCTGACTTTC
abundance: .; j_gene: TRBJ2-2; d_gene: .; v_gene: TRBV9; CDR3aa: CASSVEGRYTGELFF; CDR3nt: TGTGCCAGCAGCGTTGAGGGAAGGTATACCGGGGAGCTGTTTTTT
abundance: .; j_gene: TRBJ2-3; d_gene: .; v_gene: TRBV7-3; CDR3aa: CASSSSADADTQYF; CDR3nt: TGTGCCAGCAGCTCCTCAGCGGACGCAGATACGCAGTATTTT
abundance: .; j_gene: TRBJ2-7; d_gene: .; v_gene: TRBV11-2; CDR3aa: CASRSQAPGSYEQYF; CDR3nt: TGTGCCAGCAGGAGTCAGGCGCCCGGATCCTACGAGCAGTACTTC
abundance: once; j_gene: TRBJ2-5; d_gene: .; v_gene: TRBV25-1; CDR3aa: CASSDLGPYQETQYF; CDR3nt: TGTGCCAGCAGTGACCTAGGACCATATCAAGAGACCCAGTACTTC
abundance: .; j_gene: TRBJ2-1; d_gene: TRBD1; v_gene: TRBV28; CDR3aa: CASSSAGGNEQFF; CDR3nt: TGTGCCAGCAGTTCGGCAGGGGGCAATGAGCAGTTCTTC
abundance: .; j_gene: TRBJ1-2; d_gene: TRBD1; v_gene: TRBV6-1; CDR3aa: CASSTGQSYGYTF; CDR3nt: TGTGCCAGCAGTACGGGACAGAGCTATGGCTACACCTTC
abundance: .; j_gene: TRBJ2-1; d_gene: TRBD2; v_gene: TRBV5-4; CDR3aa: CASSWRAGLAVLNEQFF; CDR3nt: TGTGCCAGCAGCTGGCGGGCGGGACTAGCGGTACTCAATGAGCAGTTCTTC
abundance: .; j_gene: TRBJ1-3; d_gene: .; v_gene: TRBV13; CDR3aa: CASSAQTAGNTIYF; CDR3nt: TGTGCCAGCAGCGCCCAGACAGCTGGAAACACCATATATTTT
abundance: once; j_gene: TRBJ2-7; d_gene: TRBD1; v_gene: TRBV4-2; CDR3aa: CASSQDGTGRREAYEQYF; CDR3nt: TGTGCCAGCAGCCAAGATGGGACAGGGAGACGTGAGGCCTACGAGCAGTACTTC
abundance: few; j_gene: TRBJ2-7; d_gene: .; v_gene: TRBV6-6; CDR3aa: CASSRQGSEQYF; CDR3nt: TGTGCCAGCAGTCGCCAGGGGAGCGAGCAGTACTTC
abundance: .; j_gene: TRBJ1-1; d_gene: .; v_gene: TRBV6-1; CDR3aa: CASRLDGMNTEAFF; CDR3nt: TGTGCCAGCAGGCTTGACGGAATGAACACTGAAGCTTTCTTT
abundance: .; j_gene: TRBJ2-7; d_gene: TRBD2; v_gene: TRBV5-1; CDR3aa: CASSLGTSASYEQYF; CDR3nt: TGCGCCAGCAGCTTAGGGACTAGCGCATCCTACGAGCAGTACTTC
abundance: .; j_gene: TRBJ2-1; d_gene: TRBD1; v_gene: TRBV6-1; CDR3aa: CASSAKQGIEQFF; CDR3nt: TGTGCCAGCAGTGCAAAACAGGGGATTGAGCAGTTCTTC